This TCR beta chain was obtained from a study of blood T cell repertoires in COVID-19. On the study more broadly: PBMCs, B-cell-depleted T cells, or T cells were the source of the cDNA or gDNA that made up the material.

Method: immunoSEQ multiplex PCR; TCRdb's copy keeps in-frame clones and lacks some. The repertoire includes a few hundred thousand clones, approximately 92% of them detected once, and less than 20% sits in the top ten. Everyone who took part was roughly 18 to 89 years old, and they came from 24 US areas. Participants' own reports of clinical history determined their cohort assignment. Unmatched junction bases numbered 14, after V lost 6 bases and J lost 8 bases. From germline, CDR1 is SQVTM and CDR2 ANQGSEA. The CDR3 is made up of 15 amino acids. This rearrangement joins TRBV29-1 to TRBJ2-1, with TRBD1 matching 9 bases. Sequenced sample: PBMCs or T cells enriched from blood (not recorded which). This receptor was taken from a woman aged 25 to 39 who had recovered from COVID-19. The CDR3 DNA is TGCAGCGTCCGCGCGCGGGACAGGGCAATGGATGAGCAGTTCTTC. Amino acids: CSVRARDRAMDEQFF.